Presented here are 11 T cell receptor beta chains from one specimen sequenced in a study of blood T cell repertoires in COVID-19. The protocol was immunoSEQ multiplex PCR, while the TCRdb copy is restricted to in-frame clones and leaves out a portion. The sample contains about 160,000 clones, around 80% of which appear only once. The sequenced material came from peripheral blood. Receptors originate from a man in his sixties with active or convalescent COVID-19.

In its sample, this clone was seen many times. This chain uses TRBV5-1 with TRBJ1-4, with D unclear. The CDR3 runs 19 residues. V was shortened by 5 bases and J by 3 bases, with 26 bases between the two germline ends. CDR1 is SGHRS, CDR2 YFSETQ, per germline. The chain's CDR3 is CASRRSWAGGLAANEKLFF. The CDR3 DNA sequence: TGCGCCAGCAGACGCTCGTGGGCGGGTGGTTTGGCGGCTAATGAAAAACTGTTTTTT.

The V and J genes are TRBV19 and TRBJ2-7; no reliable D call. V lost 5 bases to trimming and J lost 5 bases, with 7 bases between them. CDR3 length equals 11 residues. Germline values: CDR1 LNHDA, CDR2 SQIVND (reference sequence). CDR3 in amino acids: CASSFRDEQYF. For the CDR3, the DNA is TGTGCCAGTAGTTTCCGGGACGAGCAGTACTTC.

This clone was found once. V usage is TRBV3-1 (or the pseudogene TRBV3-2) and J usage is TRBJ1-2, with TRBD1 matching 7 bases. Losses at the gene ends were 1 base for V and 4 bases for J; bases not matched to a gene: 3. The V gene's germline CDR1 is LGHDT and CDR2 YNNKEL (reference sequence). This CDR3 region has 14 residues. The CDR3 DNA sequence: TGTGCCAGCAGCCAAGGAAGGGGGCTCTATGGCTACACCTTC. Encoded protein: CASSQGRGLYGYTF.

The chain combines TRBV5-4 with TRBJ2-5, with D tentatively TRBD1 (8 bases). V was cut by 0 bases and J by 2 bases, with 14 bases left in between. CDR3 length: 16 residues. The V gene's germline CDR1 is SGHNT and CDR2 YYREEE (reference sequence). The CDR3 DNA sequence: TGTGCCAGCAGCTTGGCCGGACAGGGACTACAAGAGACCCAGTACTTC. Its protein is CASSLAGQGLQETQYF.

The V and J genes are TRBV28 and TRBJ2-1; 7 nucleotides match TRBD1. Germline-derived CDR1 and CDR2 are MDHEN and SYDVKM. This CDR3 is built from 16 residues. Unmatched junction bases numbered 11, after V lost 6 bases and J lost 3 bases. CDR3 sequence reads: CASSSLGQNIYNEQFF. CDR3 coding DNA: TGTGCCAGCAGCTCCCTGGGACAGAATATCTACAATGAGCAGTTCTTC.

The chain is built from TRBV5-4 and TRBJ2-1, with 11 positions matching TRBD2. This CDR3 spans 18 amino acids. Germline CDR1 and CDR2: SGHNT and YYREEE (reference sequence). V gave up 4 bases and J gave up 0 bases; unmatched junction bases: 9. This chain's CDR3 is CASSKPGLADSSYNEQFF. CDR3 nucleotide sequence: TGTGCCAGCAGCAAGCCGGGACTAGCGGATAGCTCCTACAATGAGCAGTTCTTC.

The chain uses TRBV7-9 and TRBJ2-3, with D possibly TRBD2 on 6 matching bases. Trimming left V 0 bases short and J 0 bases short, with 13 bases between. CDR3 length: 17 amino acids. The V gene's germline CDR1 is SEHNR and CDR2 FQNEAQ (reference sequence). In DNA, the CDR3 is TGTGCCAGCAGCTTAGCGGTGGCCGGGAGAAGCACAGATACGCAGTATTTT. Translated, it gives CASSLAVAGRSTDTQYF. The complete variable domain, with remaining parts taken from reference TRBV7-9 and TRBJ2-3, reads DTGVSQNPRHKITKRGQNVTFRCDPISEHNRLYWYRQTLGQGPEFLTYFQNEAQLEKSRLLSDRFSAERPKGSFSTLEIQRTEQGDSAMYLCASSLAVAGRSTDTQYFGPGTRLTVL.

The CDR3 nucleotides read TGTGCCAGCAGCTTGGGGCAGGGGGCTTACGAGCAGTACTTC. The encoded protein is CASSLGQGAYEQYF. The rearrangement joins TRBV5-5 to TRBJ2-7; TRBD1 matches 8 bases. Germline V gene lookup returns CDR1 SGHKS and CDR2 YYEKEE (reference sequence). The CDR3 length is 14 residues. V shed 0 bases, J shed 4 bases, and the junction held 3 bases outside the gene matches. The full variable domain, rest sourced from reference TRBV5-5 and TRBJ2-7, is DAGVTQSPTHLIKTRGQQVTLRCSPISGHKSVSWYQQVLGQGPQFIFQYYEKEERGRGNFPDRFSARQFPNYSSELNVNALLLGDSALYLCASSLGQGAYEQYFGPGTRLTVT.

The chain uses TRBV10-3 and TRBJ2-7; 7 positions match TRBD2. The trim removed 6 bases at V and 3 bases at J, leaving 11 bases unmatched. The CDR3 is 15 amino acids. The germline V gene has CDR1 ENHRY and CDR2 SYGVKD. CDR3 in amino acids: CAISEALGGNYEQYF. CDR3 nucleotides: TGTGCCATCAGCGAAGCTCTGGGGGGGAACTACGAGCAGTACTTC.

V gene TRBV24-1 combines with J gene TRBJ2-1; the match to TRBD2 covers 10 bases. The CDR3 is made up of 17 amino acids. CDR1 KGHDR and CDR2 SFDVKD come from the germline V gene. The junction had 14 bases not matched to a gene; V was cut back by 7 bases and J by 6 bases. CDR3 sequence: CATRAGGWTSGSNEQFF. As DNA, the CDR3 is TGTGCCACCAGAGCCGGTGGGTGGACTAGCGGAAGCAATGAGCAGTTCTTC.

The J gene is TRBJ1-6, the V gene TRBV6-5; unclear D gene. CDR3 length equals 15 residues. V lost 7 bases, J lost 7 bases, and 17 bases lay in between. Germline V gene lookup returns CDR1 MNHEY and CDR2 SVGAGI. CDR3 region: CASTLNPIENSPLHF. The CDR3 DNA is TGTGCCAGCACCCTTAACCCGATAGAGAATTCACCCCTCCACTTT.